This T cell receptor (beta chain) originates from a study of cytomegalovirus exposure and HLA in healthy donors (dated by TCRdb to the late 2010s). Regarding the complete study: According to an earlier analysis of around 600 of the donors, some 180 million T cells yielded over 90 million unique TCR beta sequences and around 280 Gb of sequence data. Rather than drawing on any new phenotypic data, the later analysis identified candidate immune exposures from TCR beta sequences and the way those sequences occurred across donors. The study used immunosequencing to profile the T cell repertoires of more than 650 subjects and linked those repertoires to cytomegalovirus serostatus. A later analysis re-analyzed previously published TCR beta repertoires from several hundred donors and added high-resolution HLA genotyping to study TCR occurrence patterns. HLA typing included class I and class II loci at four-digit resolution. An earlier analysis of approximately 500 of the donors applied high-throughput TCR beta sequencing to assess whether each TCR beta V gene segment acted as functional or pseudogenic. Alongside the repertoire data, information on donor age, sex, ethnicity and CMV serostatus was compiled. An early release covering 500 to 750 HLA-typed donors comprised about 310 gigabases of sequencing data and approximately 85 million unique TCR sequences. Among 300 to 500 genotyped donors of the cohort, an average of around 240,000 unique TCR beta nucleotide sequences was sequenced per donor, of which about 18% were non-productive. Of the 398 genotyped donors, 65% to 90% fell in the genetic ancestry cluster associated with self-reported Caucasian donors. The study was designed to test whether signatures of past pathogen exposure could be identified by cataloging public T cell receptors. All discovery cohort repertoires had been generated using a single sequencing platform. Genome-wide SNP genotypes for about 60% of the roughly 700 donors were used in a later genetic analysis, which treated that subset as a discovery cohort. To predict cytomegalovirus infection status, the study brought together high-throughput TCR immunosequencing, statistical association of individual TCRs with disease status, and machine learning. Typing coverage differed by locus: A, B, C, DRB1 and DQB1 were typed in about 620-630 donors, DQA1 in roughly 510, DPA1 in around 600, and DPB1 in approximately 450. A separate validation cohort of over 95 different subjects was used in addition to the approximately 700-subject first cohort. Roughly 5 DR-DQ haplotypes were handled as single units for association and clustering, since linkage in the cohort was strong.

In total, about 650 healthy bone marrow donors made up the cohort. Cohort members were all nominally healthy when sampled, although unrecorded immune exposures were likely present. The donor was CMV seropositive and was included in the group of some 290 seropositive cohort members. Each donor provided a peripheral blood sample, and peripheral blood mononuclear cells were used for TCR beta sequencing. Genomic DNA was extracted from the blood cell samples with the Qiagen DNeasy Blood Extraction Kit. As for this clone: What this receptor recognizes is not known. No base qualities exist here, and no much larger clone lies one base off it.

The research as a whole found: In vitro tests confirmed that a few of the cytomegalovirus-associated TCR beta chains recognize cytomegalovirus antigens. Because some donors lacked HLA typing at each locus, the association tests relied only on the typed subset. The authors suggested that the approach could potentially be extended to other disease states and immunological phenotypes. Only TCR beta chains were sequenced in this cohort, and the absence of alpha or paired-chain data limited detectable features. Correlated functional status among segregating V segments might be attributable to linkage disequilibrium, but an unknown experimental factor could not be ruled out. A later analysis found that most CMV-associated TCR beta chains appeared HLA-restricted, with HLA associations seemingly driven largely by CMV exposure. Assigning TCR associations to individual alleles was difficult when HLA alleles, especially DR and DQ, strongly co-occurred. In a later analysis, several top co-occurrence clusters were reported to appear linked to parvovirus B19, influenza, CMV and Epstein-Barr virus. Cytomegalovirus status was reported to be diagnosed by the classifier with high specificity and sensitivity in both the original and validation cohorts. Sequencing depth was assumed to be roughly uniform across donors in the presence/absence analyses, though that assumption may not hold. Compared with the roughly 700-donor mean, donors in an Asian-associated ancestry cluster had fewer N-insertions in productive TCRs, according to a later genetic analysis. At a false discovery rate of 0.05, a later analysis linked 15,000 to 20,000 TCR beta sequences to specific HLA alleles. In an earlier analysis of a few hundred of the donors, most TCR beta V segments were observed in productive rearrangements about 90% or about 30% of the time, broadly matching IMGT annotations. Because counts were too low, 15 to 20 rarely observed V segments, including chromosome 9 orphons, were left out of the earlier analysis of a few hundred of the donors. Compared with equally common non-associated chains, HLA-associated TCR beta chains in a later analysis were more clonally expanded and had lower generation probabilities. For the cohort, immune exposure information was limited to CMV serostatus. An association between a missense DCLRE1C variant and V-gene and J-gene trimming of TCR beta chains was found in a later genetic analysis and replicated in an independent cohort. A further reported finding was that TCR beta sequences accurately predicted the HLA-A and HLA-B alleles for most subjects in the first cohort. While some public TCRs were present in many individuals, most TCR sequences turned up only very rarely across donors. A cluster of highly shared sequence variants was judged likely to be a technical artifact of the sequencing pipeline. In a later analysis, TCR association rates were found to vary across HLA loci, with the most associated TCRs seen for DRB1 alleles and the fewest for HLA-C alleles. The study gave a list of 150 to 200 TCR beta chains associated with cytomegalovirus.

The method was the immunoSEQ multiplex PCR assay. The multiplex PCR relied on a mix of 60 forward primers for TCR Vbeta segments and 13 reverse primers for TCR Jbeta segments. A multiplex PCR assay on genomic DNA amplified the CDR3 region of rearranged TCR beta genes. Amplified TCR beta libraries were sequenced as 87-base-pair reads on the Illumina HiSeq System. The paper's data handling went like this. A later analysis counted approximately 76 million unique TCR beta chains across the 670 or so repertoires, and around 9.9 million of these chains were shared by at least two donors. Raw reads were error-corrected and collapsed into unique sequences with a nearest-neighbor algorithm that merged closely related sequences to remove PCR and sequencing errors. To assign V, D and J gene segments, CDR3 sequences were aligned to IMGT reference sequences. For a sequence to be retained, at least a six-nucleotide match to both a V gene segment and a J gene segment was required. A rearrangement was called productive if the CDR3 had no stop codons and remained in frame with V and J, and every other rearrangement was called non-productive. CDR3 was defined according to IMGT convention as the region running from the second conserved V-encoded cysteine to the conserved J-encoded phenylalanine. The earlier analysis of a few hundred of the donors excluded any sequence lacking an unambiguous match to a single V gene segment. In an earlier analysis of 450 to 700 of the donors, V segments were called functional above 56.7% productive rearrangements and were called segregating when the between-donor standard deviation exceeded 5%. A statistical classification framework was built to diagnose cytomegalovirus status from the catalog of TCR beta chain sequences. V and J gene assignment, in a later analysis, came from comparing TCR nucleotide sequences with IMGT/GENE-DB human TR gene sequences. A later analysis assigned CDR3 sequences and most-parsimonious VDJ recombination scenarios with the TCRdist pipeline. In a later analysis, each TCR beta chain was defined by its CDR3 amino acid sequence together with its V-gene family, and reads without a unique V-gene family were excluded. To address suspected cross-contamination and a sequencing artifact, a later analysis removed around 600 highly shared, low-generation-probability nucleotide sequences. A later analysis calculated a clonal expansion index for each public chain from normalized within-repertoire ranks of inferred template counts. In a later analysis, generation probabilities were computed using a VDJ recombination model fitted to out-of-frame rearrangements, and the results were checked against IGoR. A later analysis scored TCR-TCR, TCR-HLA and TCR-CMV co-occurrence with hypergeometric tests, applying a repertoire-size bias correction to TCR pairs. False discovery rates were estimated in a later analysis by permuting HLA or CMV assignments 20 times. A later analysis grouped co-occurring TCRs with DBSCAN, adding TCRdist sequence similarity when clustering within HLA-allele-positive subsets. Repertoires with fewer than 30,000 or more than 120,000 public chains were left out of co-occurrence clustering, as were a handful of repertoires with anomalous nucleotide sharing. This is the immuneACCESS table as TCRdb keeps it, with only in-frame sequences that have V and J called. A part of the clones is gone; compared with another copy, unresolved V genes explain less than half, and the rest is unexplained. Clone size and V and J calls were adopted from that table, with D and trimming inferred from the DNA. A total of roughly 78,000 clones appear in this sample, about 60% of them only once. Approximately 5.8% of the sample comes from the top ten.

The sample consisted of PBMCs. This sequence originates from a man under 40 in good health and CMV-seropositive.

The CDR3 protein: CASKGQGKTGELFF. The nucleotides are TGTGCCAGTAAAGGACAGGGAAAAACCGGGGAGCTGTTTTTT. Rearrangement joined TRBV19 to TRBJ2-2, and 8 bases in between align with TRBD1. From the cysteine up to the phenylalanine, the CDR3 has a length of 14 residues. Just CDR3 DNA is preserved here, 42 bases in frame from base 1. CDR1 and CDR2 are read off the germline V gene (reference sequence) as LNHDA and SQIVND. At the junction V is shortened by 7 bases and J by 5 bases; bases outside the gene matches: 6. The reference TRBV19 and TRBJ2-2 proteins fill in what lies around the CDR3, so the full variable domain reads DGGITQSPKYLFRKEGQNVTLSCEQNLNHDAMYWYRQDPGQGLRLIYYSQIVNDFQKGDIAEGYSVSREKKESFPLTVTSAQKNPTAFYLCASKGQGKTGELFFGEGSRLTVL.